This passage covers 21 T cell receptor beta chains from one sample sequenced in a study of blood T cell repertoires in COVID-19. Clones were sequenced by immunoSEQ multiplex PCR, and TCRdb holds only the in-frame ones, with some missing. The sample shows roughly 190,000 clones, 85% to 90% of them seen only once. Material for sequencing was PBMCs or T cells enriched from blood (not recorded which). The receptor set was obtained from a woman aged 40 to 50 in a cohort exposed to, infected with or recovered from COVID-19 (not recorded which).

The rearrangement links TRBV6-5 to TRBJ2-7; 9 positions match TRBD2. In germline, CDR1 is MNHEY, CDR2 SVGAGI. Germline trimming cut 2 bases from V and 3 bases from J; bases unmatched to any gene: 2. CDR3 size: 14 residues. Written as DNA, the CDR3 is TGTGCCAGCAGTTACACGACTAGCGGCTACGAGCAGTACTTC. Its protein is CASSYTTSGYEQYF.

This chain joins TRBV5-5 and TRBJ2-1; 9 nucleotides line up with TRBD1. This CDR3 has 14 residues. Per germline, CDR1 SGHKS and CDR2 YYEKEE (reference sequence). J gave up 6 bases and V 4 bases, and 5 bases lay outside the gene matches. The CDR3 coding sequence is TGTGCCAGCAGCCCCGGACAGGGGTTCAATGAGCAGTTCTTC. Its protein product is CASSPGQGFNEQFF.

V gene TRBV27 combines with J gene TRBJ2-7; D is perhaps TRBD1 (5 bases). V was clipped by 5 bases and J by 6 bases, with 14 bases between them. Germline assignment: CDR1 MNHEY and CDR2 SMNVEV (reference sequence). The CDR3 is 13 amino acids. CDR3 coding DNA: TGTGCCAGCAGTCCTGTCAGGGAAGGCGAGCAGTACTTC. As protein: CASSPVREGEQYF.

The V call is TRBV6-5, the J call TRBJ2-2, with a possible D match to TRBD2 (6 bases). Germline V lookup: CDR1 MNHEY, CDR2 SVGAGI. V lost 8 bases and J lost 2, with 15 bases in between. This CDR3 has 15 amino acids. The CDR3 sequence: CASHPAGGNTGELFF. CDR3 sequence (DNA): TGTGCCAGCCACCCAGCGGGCGGAAACACCGGGGAGCTGTTTTTT.

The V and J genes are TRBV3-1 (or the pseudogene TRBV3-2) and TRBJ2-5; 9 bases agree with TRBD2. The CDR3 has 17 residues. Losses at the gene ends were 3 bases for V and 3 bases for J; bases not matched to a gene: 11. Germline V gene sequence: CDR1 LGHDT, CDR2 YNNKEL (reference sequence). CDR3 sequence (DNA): TGTGCCAGCAGCCAGCCGTCCCGGGAGCGGGAGGAAGAGACCCAGTACTTC. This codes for CASSQPSREREEETQYF.

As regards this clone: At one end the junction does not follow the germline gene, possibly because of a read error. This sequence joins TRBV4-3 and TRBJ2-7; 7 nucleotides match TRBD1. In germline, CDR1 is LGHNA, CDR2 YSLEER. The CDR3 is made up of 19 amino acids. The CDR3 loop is CPSSRPDRESRVRTYEQYF. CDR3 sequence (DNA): TGCCCCAGCAGCCGACCCGACAGGGAGTCTAGGGTACGGACCTACGAGCAGTACTTC.

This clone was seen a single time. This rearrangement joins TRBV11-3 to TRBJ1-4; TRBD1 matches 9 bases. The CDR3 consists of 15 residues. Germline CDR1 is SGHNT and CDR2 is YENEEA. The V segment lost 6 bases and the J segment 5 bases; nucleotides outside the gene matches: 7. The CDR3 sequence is CASSRTGTGNEKLFF. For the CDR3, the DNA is TGTGCCAGCAGTCGGACCGGGACAGGGAATGAAAAACTGTTTTTT.

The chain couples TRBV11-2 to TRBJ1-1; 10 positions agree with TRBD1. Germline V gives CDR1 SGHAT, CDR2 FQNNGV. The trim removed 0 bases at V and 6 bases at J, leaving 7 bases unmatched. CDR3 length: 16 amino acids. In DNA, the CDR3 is TGTGCCAGCAGCTTAGAAGTGACAGGGGGCAACTCTGAAGCTTTCTTT. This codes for CASSLEVTGGNSEAFF.

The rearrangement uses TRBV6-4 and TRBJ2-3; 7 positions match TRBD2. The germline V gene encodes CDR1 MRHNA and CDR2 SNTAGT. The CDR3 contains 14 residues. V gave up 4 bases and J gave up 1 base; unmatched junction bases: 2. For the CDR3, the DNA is TGTGCCAGCAGTGTTGCGGGAGGCACAGATACGCAGTATTTT. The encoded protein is CASSVAGGTDTQYF.

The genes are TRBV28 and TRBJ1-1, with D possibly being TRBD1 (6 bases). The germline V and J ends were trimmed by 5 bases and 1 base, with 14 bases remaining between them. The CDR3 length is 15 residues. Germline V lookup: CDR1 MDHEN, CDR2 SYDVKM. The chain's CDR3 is CASSLYRAANTEAFF. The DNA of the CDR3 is TGTGCCAGCAGTCTTTACAGGGCCGCGAACACTGAAGCTTTCTTT.

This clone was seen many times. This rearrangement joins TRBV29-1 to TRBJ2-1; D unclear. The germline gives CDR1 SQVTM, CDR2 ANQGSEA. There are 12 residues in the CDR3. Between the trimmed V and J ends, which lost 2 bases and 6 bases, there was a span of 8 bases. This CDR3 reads CSVESLSNEQFF. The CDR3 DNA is TGCAGCGTTGAATCACTGTCCAATGAGCAGTTCTTC.

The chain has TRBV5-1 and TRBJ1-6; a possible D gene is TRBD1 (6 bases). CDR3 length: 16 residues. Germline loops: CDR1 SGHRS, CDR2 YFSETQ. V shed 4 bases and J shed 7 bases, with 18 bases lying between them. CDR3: CASSPIIGQGNSPLHF. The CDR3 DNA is TGCGCCAGCAGCCCAATAATCGGGCAGGGGAATTCACCCCTCCACTTT.

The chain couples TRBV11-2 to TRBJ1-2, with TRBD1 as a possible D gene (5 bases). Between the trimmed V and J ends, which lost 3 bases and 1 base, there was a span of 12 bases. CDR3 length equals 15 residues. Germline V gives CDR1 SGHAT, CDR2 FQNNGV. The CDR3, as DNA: TGTGCCAGCAGCTTTGGAACAGGAGATAACTATGGCTACACCTTC. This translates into CASSFGTGDNYGYTF.

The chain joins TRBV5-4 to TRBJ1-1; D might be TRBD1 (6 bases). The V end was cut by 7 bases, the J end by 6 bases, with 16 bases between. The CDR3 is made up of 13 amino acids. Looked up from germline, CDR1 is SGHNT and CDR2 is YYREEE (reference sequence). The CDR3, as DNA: TGTGCCAGCCACAAAGGGGGGGCATCTGAAGCTTTCTTT. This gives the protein CASHKGGASEAFF.

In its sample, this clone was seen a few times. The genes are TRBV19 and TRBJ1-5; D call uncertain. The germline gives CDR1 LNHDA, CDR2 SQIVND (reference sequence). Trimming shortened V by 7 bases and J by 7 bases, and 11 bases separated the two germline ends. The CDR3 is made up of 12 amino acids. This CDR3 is CASTSGWQPQHF. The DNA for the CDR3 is TGTGCCAGTACCTCGGGGTGGCAGCCCCAGCATTTT.

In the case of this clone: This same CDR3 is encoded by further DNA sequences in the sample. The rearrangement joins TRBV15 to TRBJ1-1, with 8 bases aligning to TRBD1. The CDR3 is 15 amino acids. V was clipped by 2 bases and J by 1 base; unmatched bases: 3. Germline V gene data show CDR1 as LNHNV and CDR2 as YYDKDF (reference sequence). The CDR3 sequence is CATSRLQGGNTEAFF. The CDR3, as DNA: TGTGCCACCAGCAGACTACAGGGGGGGAACACTGAAGCTTTCTTT.

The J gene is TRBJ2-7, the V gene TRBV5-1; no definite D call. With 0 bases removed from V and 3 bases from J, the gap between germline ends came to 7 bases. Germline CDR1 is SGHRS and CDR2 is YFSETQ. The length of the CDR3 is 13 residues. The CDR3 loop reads CASSLVGDYEQYF. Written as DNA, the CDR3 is TGCGCCAGCAGCTTGGTGGGCGACTACGAGCAGTACTTC.

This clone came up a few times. The chain's CDR3 is CASSYSIQGRETQYF. CDR3 nucleotide sequence: TGTGCCAGCAGTTACTCGATCCAGGGCAGGGAGACCCAGTACTTC. The chain uses TRBV6-5 and TRBJ2-5, with D perhaps TRBD1 (5 bases). The germline V gene has CDR1 MNHEY and CDR2 SVGAGI. Trimming took 0 bases from V and 5 from J, leaving 13 bases between them. The CDR3 has 15 amino acids.

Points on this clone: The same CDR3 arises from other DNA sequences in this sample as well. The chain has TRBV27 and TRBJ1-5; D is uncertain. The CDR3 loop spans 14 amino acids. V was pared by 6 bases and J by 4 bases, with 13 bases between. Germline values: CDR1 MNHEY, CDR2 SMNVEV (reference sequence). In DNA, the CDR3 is TGTGCCAGCAGCCCTGATCGGGGAAATCAGCCCCAGCATTTT. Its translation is CASSPDRGNQPQHF.

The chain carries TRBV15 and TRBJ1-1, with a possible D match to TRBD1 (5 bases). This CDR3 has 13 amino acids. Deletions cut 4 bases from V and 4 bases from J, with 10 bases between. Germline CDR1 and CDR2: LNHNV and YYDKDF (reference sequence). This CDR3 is CATSNSRVTEAFF. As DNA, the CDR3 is TGTGCCACCAGCAACAGCAGGGTCACTGAAGCTTTCTTT.

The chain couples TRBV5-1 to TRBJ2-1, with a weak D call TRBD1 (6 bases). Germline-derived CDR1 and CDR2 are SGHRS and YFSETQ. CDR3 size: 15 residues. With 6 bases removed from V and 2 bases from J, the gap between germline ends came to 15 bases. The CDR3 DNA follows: TGCGCCAGCAACATGGACAGAGGTCCCTACAATGAGCAGTTCTTC. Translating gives CASNMDRGPYNEQFF.